This is a list of T cell receptor beta chains from one sample in a study of Tregs in tolerant kidney transplant recipients. TCRdb's copy holds only in-frame clones and misses some; the assay was immunoSEQ multiplex PCR. This sample carries around 63,000 clones, over 75% of them seen once, and the ten largest clones take around 2.3%. Sequences were derived from Tregs from blood, sampled before the transplant. The receptors here all came from a human donor who received a combined kidney and bone marrow transplant. Both conserved end residues are part of each CDR3. The D gene is left open where the match is weak. Expanded clones get a size class; other rows say once, few or many, or leave the size out.

TRBJ1-4 | TRBV5-4 | NA | 15 | NA | CASSLGASGREKLFF | TGTGCCAGCAGCTTGGGAGCCTCAGGACGGGAAAAACTGTTTTTT
TRBJ2-5 | TRBV5-1 | NA | 12 | NA | CASSPNQETQYF | TGCGCCAGCAGCCCAAACCAAGAGACCCAGTACTTC
TRBJ1-2 | TRBV7-2 | TRBD1 | 16 | NA | CASSPETGLPTNGYTF | TGTGCCAGCAGCCCCGAGACAGGGTTGCCAACTAATGGCTACACCTTC
TRBJ2-5 | TRBV27 | NA | 14 | NA | CASSLRQGRETQYF | TGTGCCAGCAGTTTAAGGCAGGGTCGGGAGACCCAGTACTTC
TRBJ2-5 | TRBV13 | NA | 14 | NA | CASSPWAIQETQYF | TGTGCCAGCAGCCCCTGGGCCATACAAGAGACCCAGTACTTC
TRBJ2-1 | TRBV5-1 | TRBD1 | 16 | NA | CASSEVGQEVGNEQFF | TGCGCCAGCAGCGAGGTCGGACAGGAGGTGGGCAATGAGCAGTTCTTC
TRBJ2-7 | TRBV7-2 | NA | 14 | NA | CASSLTAPALEQYF | TGTGCCAGCAGCTTGACAGCGCCAGCCCTCGAGCAGTACTTC
TRBJ1-5 | TRBV28 | NA | 13 | NA | CASRSTVYQPQHF | TGTGCCAGCAGGTCGACAGTTTATCAGCCCCAGCATTTT
TRBJ2-5 | TRBV5-1 | NA | 17 | NA | CASSLEYGEASGETQYF | TGCGCCAGCAGCTTGGAATATGGGGAGGCCTCAGGAGAGACCCAGTACTTC
TRBJ2-2 | TRBV19 | NA | 16 | NA | CASSIVRTLNTGELFF | TGTGCCAGTAGTATCGTTAGGACCTTGAACACCGGGGAGCTGTTTTTT
TRBJ2-3 | TRBV25-1 | TRBD1 | 14 | NA | CASSPAGGTDTQYF | TGTGCCAGCAGTCCAGCAGGGGGAACAGATACGCAGTATTTT
TRBJ2-3 | TRBV7-6 | TRBD1 | 15 | NA | CASSWGQTYTDTQYF | TGTGCCAGCAGCTGGGGACAGACATACACAGATACGCAGTATTTT
TRBJ1-1 | TRBV18 | NA | 13 | NA | CASSPRENTEAFF | TGTGCCAGCTCACCAAGAGAGAACACTGAAGCTTTCTTT
TRBJ1-1 | TRBV10-3 | NA | 15 | NA | CAITPGRTLNTEAFF | TGTGCCATCACTCCGGGACGGACTTTGAACACTGAAGCTTTCTTT
TRBJ2-7 | TRBV28 | TRBD1 | 15 | NA | CASSWDRLGGYEQYF | TGTGCCAGCAGCTGGGACAGGTTAGGAGGGTACGAGCAGTACTTC
TRBJ2-7 | TRBV10-3 | NA | 13 | NA | CAIRGDGGYEQYF | TGTGCCATCAGGGGTGACGGAGGCTACGAGCAGTACTTC
TRBJ2-7 | TRBV2 | NA | 14 | NA | CASSEIGQTGEQYF | TGTGCCAGCAGTGAAATAGGACAGACGGGCGAGCAGTACTTC
TRBJ2-7 | TRBV6-5 | NA | 13 | NA | CASSYGYYYEQYF | TGTGCCAGCAGTTACGGGTATTACTACGAGCAGTACTTC
TRBJ1-1 | TRBV11-2 | NA | 13 | few | CASSHGRDTEAFF | TGTGCCAGCAGCCACGGACGGGACACTGAAGCTTTCTTT
TRBJ2-1 | TRBV10-3 | NA | 12 | once | CAISESALGQFF | TGTGCCATCAGTGAGTCGGCCCTGGGGCAGTTCTTC
TRBJ1-2 | TRBV5-6 | NA | 18 | NA | CASSLAVYSVGGFYGYTF | TGTGCCAGCAGCTTGGCGGTTTATAGTGTAGGAGGGTTCTATGGCTACACCTTC
TRBJ1-5 | TRBV6-1 | TRBD1 | 13 | NA | CASSDRGSQPQHF | TGTGCCAGCAGTGACAGGGGGAGCCAGCCCCAGCATTTT
TRBJ1-2 | TRBV6-5 | NA | 11 | NA | CATVTNYGYTF | TGTGCCACCGTTACTAACTATGGCTACACCTTC
TRBJ1-2 | TRBV7-2 | NA | 16 | once | CASSPYSSPGGGGYTF | TGTGCCAGCAGCCCATATTCTTCCCCCGGGGGGGGAGGCTACACCTTC
TRBJ1-4 | TRBV6-1 | TRBD1 | 15 | NA | CASSGPTGAGEKLFF | TGTGCCAGCAGTGGCCCTACAGGGGCCGGTGAAAAACTGTTTTTT
TRBJ1-6 | TRBV5-1 | TRBD1 | 15 | NA | CASSVTGQANSPLHF | TGCGCCAGCAGCGTTACGGGACAGGCGAATTCACCCCTCCACTTT
TRBJ1-2 | TRBV28 | TRBD1 | 13 | NA | CASRGQGVYGYTF | TGTGCCAGCAGAGGACAGGGCGTATATGGCTACACCTTC
TRBJ1-2 | TRBV13 | TRBD1 | 14 | few | CASSSDRGFYGYTF | TGTGCCAGCAGCTCGGACAGGGGATTCTATGGCTACACCTTC
TRBJ1-1 | TRBV29-1 | NA | 13 | once | CSVVGGRYTEAFF | TGCAGCGTTGTAGGGGGGCGCTACACTGAAGCTTTCTTT
TRBJ2-1 | TRBV10-3 | TRBD2 | 11 | NA | CAISGEGEQFF | TGTGCCATCAGTGGGGAGGGTGAGCAGTTCTTC
TRBJ2-5 | TRBV7-2 | NA | 11 | NA | CASSLKETQYF | TGTGCCAGCAGCTTAAAAGAGACCCAGTACTTC
TRBJ2-7 | TRBV28 | NA | 14 | NA | CASIRAGRTYEQYF | TGTGCCAGCATTAGGGCGGGCCGAACCTACGAGCAGTACTTC
TRBJ2-7 | TRBV7-2 | TRBD2 | 17 | NA | CASSLPPGWTSGYEQYF | TGTGCCAGCAGCTTACCCCCGGGGTGGACTAGCGGCTACGAGCAGTACTTC
TRBJ1-2 | TRBV28 | TRBD1 | 17 | NA | CASVRTRPGTGGDGYTF | TGTGCCAGCGTACGGACGCGGCCCGGGACAGGGGGCGATGGCTACACCTTC
TRBJ2-1 | TRBV7-2 | NA | 14 | NA | CASSPRPRDNEQFF | TGTGCCAGCAGCCCACGTCCTAGGGACAATGAGCAGTTCTTC
TRBJ2-1 | TRBV18 | TRBD1 | 15 | few | CASSSDRGRVSEQFF | TGTGCCAGCTCATCGGACAGGGGGCGCGTCAGTGAGCAGTTCTTC